The clone carrying this TCR beta chain was counted at least ten times. Its antigen is as yet unknown. The data belong to a study of T cells in Graves' hyperthyroidism and ophthalmopathy. General observations from the study: Most thyroid clonotypes expanded above 0.001 were also detected in blood.

What was amplified from RNA transcripts were TCR beta CDR3 regions. First-round RT-PCR targeting the TCR CDR3 was performed with the HTBI primer set. MiXCR was run by TCRdb on the multiplex PCR reads, yielding one entry per CDR3 protein. This table holds around 390,000 distinct CDR3 sequences, around 13% found once. The CDR3 totals 11 residues. The V gene lost 10 bases and the J gene lost 7 bases, with 13 bases spanning the gap. Germline CDR1 and CDR2: SEHNR and FQNEAQ (reference sequence). The sequence came from a woman aged 25 to 39 with Graves' ophthalmopathy. The rearrangement links TRBV7-9 to TRBJ1-2; a weak D match, TRBD1 (6 bases). The sequencing input was blood. The CDR3 DNA sequence: TGTGCCAATGACAGGATAATTGGCTACACCTTC. Amino acids: CANDRIIGYTF.